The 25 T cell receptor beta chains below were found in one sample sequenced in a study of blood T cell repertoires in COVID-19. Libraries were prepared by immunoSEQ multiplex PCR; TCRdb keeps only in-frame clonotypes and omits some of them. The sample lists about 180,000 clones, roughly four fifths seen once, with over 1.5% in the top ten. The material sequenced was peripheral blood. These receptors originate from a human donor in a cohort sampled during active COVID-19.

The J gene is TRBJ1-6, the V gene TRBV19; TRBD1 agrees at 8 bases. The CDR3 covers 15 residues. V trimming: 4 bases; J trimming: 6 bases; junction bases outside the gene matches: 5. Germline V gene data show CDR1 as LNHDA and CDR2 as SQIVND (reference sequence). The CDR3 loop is CASSSHTGGNSPLHF. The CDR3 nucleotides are TGTGCCAGTAGTAGCCATACAGGGGGTAATTCACCCCTCCACTTT.

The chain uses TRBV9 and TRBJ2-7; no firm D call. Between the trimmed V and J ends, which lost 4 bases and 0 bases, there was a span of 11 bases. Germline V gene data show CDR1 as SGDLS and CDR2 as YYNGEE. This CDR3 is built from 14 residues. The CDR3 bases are TGTGCCAGCAGCTTCGCTTCTAGCTCCTACGAGCAGTACTTC. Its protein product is CASSFASSSYEQYF.

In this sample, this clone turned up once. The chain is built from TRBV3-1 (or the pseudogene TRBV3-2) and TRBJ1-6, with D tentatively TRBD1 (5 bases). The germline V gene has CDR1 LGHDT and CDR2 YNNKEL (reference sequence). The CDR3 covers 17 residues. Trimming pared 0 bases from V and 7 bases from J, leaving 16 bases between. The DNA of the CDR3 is TGTGCCAGCAGCCAAGATGGTGTGGGGGGTACAAATTCACCCCTCCACTTT. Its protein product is CASSQDGVGGTNSPLHF.

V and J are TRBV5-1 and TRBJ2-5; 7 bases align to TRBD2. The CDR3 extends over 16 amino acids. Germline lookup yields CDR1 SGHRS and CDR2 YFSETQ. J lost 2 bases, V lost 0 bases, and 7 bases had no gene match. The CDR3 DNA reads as TGCGCCAGCAGCTTGGGGGACCCCGGGGGGCAAGAGACCCAGTACTTC. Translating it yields CASSLGDPGGQETQYF.

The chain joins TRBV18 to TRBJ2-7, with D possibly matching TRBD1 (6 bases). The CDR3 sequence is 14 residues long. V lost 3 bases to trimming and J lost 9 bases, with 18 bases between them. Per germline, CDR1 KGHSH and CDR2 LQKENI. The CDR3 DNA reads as TGTGCCAGCTCACCGGGCAGGGGACCTTCGGGGCAGTACTTC. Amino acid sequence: CASSPGRGPSGQYF. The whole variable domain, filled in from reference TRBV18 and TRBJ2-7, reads NAGVMQNPRHLVRRRGQEARLRCSPMKGHSHVYWYRQLPEEGLKFMVYLQKENIIDESGMPKERFSAEFPKEGPSILRIQQVVRGDSAAYFCASSPGRGPSGQYFGPGTRLTVT.

Here the CDR3 reads CASSLIGGLMNTEAFF. Written as DNA, the CDR3 is TGTGCCAGCAGCTTGATCGGCGGTCTCATGAACACTGAAGCTTTCTTT. The V and J genes are TRBV5-4 and TRBJ1-1; D is unresolved. Trimming removed 1 base from V and 0 bases from J, with 13 bases in between. There are 16 residues in the CDR3. Germline V gene data show CDR1 as SGHNT and CDR2 as YYREEE (reference sequence).

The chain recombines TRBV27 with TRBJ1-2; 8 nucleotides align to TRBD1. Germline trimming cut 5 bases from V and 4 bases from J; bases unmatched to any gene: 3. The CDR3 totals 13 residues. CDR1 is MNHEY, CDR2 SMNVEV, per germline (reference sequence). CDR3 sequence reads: CASSPGTGYGYTF. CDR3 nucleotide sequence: TGTGCCAGCAGTCCCGGGACAGGCTATGGCTACACCTTC.

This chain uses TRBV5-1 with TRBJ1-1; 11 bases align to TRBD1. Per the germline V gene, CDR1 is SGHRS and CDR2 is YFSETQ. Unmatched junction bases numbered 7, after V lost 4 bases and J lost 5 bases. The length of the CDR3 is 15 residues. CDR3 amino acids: CASSQGTGGITEAFF. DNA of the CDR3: TGCGCCAGCAGCCAAGGGACAGGGGGAATTACTGAAGCTTTCTTT.

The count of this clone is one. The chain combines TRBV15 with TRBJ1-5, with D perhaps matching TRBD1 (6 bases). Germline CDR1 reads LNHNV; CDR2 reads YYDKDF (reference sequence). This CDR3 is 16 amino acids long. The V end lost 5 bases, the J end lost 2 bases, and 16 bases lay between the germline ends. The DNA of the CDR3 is TGTGCCACCAGCCTCATAGGGGGGGGAGGCAATCAGCCCCAGCATTTT. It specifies CATSLIGGGGNQPQHF.

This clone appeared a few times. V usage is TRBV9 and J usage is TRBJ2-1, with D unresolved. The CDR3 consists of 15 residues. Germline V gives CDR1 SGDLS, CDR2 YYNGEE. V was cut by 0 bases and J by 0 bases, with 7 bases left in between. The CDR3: CASSVGAPSYNEQFF. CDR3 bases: TGTGCCAGCAGCGTAGGAGCCCCCTCCTACAATGAGCAGTTCTTC.

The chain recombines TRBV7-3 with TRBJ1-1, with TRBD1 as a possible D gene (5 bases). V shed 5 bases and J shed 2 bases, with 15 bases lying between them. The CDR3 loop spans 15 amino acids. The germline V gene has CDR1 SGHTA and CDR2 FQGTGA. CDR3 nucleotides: TGTGCCAGCAGCCGTTCTCAAGGGGTTAACACTGAAGCTTTCTTT. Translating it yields CASSRSQGVNTEAFF.

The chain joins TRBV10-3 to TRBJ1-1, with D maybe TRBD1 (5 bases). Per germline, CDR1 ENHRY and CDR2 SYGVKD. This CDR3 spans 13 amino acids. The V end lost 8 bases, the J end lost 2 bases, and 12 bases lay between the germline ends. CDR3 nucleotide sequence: TGTGCCATCGTTGACAGACCAAACACTGAAGCTTTCTTT. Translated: CAIVDRPNTEAFF.

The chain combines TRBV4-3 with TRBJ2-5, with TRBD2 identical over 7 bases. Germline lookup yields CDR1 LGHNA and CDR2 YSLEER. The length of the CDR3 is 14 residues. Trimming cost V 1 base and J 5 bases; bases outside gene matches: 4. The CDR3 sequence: CASSQAGGKETQYF. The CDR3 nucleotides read TGCGCCAGCAGCCAAGCGGGGGGTAAGGAGACCCAGTACTTC.

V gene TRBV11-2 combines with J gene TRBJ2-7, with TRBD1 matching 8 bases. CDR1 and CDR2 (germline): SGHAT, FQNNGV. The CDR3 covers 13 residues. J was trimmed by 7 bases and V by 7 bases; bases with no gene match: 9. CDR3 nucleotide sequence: TGTGCCAGCACCGGGGACAGGCAAGGGGAGCAGTACTTC. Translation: CASTGDRQGEQYF. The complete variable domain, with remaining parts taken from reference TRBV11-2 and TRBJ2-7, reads EAGVAQSPRYKIIEKRQSVAFWCNPISGHATLYWYQQILGQGPKLLIQFQNNGVVDDSQLPKDRFSAERLKGVDSTLKIQPAKLEDSAVYLCASTGDRQGEQYFGPGTRLTVT.

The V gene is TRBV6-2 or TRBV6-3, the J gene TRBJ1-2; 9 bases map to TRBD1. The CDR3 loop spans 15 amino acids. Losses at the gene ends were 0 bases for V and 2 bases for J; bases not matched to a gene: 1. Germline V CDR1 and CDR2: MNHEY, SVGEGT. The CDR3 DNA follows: TGTGCCAGCAGTTACTCCGGGACAGGGAACTATGGCTACACCTTC. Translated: CASSYSGTGNYGYTF.

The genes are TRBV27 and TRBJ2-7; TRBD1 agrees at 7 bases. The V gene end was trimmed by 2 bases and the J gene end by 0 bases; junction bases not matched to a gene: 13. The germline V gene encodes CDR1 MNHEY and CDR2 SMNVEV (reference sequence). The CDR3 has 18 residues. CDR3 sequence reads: CASSLLMAGRDSSYEQYF. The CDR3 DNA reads TGTGCCAGCAGTTTACTTATGGCAGGACGGGACAGCTCCTACGAGCAGTACTTC.

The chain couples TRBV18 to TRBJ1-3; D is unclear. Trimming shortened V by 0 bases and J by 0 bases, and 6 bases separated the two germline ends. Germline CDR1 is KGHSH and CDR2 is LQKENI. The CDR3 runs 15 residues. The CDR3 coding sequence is TGTGCCAGCTCACCACCGGCCATCTCTGGAAACACCATATATTTT. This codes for CASSPPAISGNTIYF.

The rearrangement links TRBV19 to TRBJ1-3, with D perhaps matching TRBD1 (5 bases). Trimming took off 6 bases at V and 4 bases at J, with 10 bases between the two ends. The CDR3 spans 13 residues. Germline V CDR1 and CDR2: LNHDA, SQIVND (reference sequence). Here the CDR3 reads CASSPTVGNTIYF. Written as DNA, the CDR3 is TGTGCCAGTAGCCCGACAGTCGGAAACACCATATATTTT.

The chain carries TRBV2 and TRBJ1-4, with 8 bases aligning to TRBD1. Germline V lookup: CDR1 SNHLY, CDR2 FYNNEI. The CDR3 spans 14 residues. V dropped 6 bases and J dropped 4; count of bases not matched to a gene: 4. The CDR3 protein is CASSSGGGNEKLFF. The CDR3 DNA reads TGTGCCAGCAGCTCAGGGGGCGGTAATGAAAAACTGTTTTTT.

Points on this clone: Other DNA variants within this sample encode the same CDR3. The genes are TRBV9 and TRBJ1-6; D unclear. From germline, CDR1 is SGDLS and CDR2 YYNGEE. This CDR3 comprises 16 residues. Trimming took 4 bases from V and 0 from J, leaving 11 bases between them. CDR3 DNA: TGTGCCAGCAGCCCCCGCGGCAGCTCCTATAATTCACCCCTCCACTTT. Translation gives CASSPRGSSYNSPLHF.

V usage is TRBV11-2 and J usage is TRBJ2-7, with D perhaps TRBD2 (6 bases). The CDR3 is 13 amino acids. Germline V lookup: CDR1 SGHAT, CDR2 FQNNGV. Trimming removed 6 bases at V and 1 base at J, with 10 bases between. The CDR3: CASRRGTSYEQYF. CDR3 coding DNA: TGTGCCAGCAGGCGCGGGACTTCCTACGAGCAGTACTTC. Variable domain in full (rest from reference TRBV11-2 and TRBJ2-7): EAGVAQSPRYKIIEKRQSVAFWCNPISGHATLYWYQQILGQGPKLLIQFQNNGVVDDSQLPKDRFSAERLKGVDSTLKIQPAKLEDSAVYLCASRRGTSYEQYFGPGTRLTVT.

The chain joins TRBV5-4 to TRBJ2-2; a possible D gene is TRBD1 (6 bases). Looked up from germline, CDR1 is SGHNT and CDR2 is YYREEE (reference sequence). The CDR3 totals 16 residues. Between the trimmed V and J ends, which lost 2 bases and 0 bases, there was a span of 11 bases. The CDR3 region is CASSFRGGANTGELFF. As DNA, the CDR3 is TGTGCCAGCAGCTTCAGGGGTGGAGCGAACACCGGGGAGCTGTTTTTT.

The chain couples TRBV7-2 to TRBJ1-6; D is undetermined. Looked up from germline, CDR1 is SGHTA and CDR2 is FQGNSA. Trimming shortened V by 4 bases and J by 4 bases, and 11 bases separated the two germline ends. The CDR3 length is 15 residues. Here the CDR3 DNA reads TGTGCCAGCAGCTCCCGACACATTTATAATTCACCCCTCCACTTT. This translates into CASSSRHIYNSPLHF.

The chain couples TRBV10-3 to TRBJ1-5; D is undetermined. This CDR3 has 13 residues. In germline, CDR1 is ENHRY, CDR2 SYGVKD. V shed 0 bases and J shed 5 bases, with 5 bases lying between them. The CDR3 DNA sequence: TGTGCCATCAGTGAGTCGGGCGATCAGCCCCAGCATTTT. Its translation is CAISESGDQPQHF.

CDR3 in amino acids: CASGLWGGPGNQPQHF. The CDR3 bases are TGTGCTAGTGGTTTGTGGGGGGGCCCGGGCAATCAGCCCCAGCATTTT. The V and J genes are TRBV12-5 and TRBJ1-5; the D gene is possibly TRBD1 (6 bases). The CDR3 spans 16 residues. Germline CDR1 and CDR2: LGHNT and FRNRAP. Trimming removed 2 bases at V and 2 bases at J, with 13 bases between.